The entry below gives a single TCR beta chain sequence along with its context. The gene symbols are mouse symbols. The CDR3 end lies 1 residue beyond the end of the read and is filled in from the germline J gene. After removal of 5 bases from V and 3 bases from J, the junction contained 3 bases not matched to a gene. Germline lookup yields CDR1 SNHLY and CDR2 FYNGKV (reference sequence). This CDR3 is 14 amino acids long. Documented time point: mouse harvest day 7 after allogeneic transplant. The graft held 10^6 splenic CD5+ T cells and 10^7 T-cell-depleted bone marrow cells. The sample belongs to a study of tissue T cells after allogeneic stem cell transplantation. Clones were read by immunoSEQ multiplex PCR, and TCRdb kept only the in-frame ones, dropping some. The sample contains roughly 4,000 clones, roughly 50% of which appear only once.

Sequencing was done on a sample of gut tissue. The chain carries TRBV3 and TRBJ2-2, with TRBD2 identical over 7 bases. The sequence came from a female BALB/c mouse given C57BL/6 T cells with graft-versus-host disease after an allogeneic hematopoietic cell transplant. The covered CDR3 bases are TGTGCCAGCAGCCTACTGGGGTACACCGGGCAGCTCTAC. Translation: CASSLLGYTGQLY. In full, the CDR3 reads CASSLLGYTGQLYF.